These T cell receptor beta chains were read from a single sample in a study of cytomegalovirus exposure and HLA in healthy donors. Profiling relied on immunoSEQ multiplex PCR, and the TCRdb table lists in-frame clones only, not all of them. The table has about 21,000 clones, around 77% seen once; the top ten hold approximately 7.4%. Sequencing input: PBMCs. These receptors came from a man aged 60 to 69 in good health and CMV-seronegative. The CDR3 runs from the conserved cysteine through the conserved F or W. Fields, in order: V gene, clone size, CDR3 length, CDR3 protein. Clone size is not always given. Where it is, it says once, few, many or a class for expanded clones.

TRBV5-4 | - | 16 | CASRPGTSGGQETQYF
TRBV6-6 | - | 11 | CASAGSDTQYF
TRBV7-9 | - | 17 | CSSSLGRAEAYGLGQYF
TRBV7-9 | - | 14 | CSSSGGDGSYEQYF
TRBV11-2 | - | 15 | CASSLDTGKFYEQYF
TRBV6-1 | - | 17 | CASSEAHRAGGINEQFF
TRBV28 | - | 16 | CASSLQRGGIGDTQYF
TRBV28 | - | 14 | CASLNGGFANTIYF
TRBV7-3 | - | 17 | CASRLRGYRPGTGELFF
TRBV5-6 | few | 16 | CASSLVGTGSAMGAFF
TRBV29-1 | - | 15 | CSAVDRASSYNEQFF
TRBV20-1 | - | 11 | CSARQGYGYTF
TRBV13 | - | 15 | CASSAGQGKTDTQYF
TRBV5-1 | few | 18 | CASSLNGQRGSGANVLTF
TRBV11-2 | - | 14 | CASSSFSGGVEAFF
TRBV4-1 | - | 14 | CASSLNARAYEQYF
TRBV28 | - | 14 | CASSLYGTGNEQYF
TRBV5-1 | - | 14 | CASSLVSGVNEQFF
TRBV6-6 | few | 15 | CASSYSGGMNTEAFF
TRBV6-5 | - | 12 | CASRRRGETQYF
TRBV2 | - | 13 | CASMRTKRDEQYF
TRBV18 | few | 16 | CASSPGPDFRDYGYTF
TRBV27 | - | 11 | CASLRGGEQYF
TRBV2 | - | 18 | CASGRDRTPSPDNSPLHF
TRBV20-1 | - | 11 | CSGTSAPEQFF
TRBV18 | - | 13 | CASSPDLTGEAFF
TRBV7-3 | - | 13 | CASSLAAGETQYF
TRBV7-2 | - | 14 | CASSPDRETDTQYF
TRBV5-1 | - | 13 | CASSFEVGTEAFF
TRBV4-1 | - | 18 | CASSSPPTGGGAGDTQYF
TRBV7-9 | few | 16 | CASSLALAGLDTEAFF
TRBV4-1 | - | 17 | CASSQPPQREGPYEQYF
TRBV25-1 | few | 15 | CASSRLGGTGYEQYF
TRBV4-1 | - | 15 | CASSQTQGVYGELFF
TRBV7-9 | - | 14 | CSSSLREGVGEQYF
TRBV6-1 | - | 15 | CASSEWGLAGGEQFF
TRBV7-7 | - | 15 | CSSSLDAGGQETQYF
TRBV29-1 | - | 13 | CSVGGSLNTEAFF
TRBV7-9 | - | 12 | CSSSLTGYEQYF
TRBV2 | - | 20 | CASREPDGAGLNSGANVLTF
TRBV30 | - | 15 | CAWREPGLAGGAGYF
TRBV7-9 | - | 15 | CASSPRVRLNTEAFF
TRBV10-3 | - | 14 | CAISVGGGSGELFF
TRBV30 | - | 14 | CAWSLGSFGGEAFF
TRBV6-5 | once | 15 | CASSYSRGTNEKLFF
TRBV5-1 | once | 14 | CASSLAPGLGEQFF
TRBV19 | - | 15 | CASSTNRDRDYEQYF
TRBV7-3 | - | 15 | CASRQAAGPYNEQFF
TRBV19 | - | 16 | CASSLRGRARNTEAFF
TRBV5-4 | - | 14 | CASSLYGGNEKLFF
TRBV23-1 | - | 16 | CASSQPRFPRLGTQYF
TRBV9 | - | 15 | CSSSTGYRGADGYTF
TRBV11-3 | - | 14 | CASSLGTGYNEQFF
TRBV30 | - | 11 | CAWSVWGGANF
TRBV4-2 | - | 16 | CASSQGMAGASYEQYF
TRBV6-6 | - | 15 | CASRLRDSSTDTQYF
TRBV5-6 | - | 19 | CASSSQKAWDKLSNQPQHF
TRBV29-1 | - | 13 | CSGNRGMSTEAFF
TRBV9 | - | 16 | CASSVDPRGSSYEQYF
TRBV7-2 | - | 14 | CASSLGTTTGELFF